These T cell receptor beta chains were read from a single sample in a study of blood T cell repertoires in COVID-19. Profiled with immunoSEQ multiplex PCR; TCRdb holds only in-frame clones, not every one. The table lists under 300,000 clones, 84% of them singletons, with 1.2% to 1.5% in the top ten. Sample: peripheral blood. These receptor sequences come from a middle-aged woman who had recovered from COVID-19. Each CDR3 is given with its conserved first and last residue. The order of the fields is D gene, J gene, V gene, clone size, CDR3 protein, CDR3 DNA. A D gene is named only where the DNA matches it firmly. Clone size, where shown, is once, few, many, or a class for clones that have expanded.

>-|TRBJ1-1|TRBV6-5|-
CASSTLYGNTEAFF
TGTGCCAGCAGCACGCTCTATGGGAACACTGAAGCTTTCTTT
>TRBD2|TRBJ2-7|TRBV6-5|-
CASSHPAGANYEQYF
TGTGCCAGCAGCCACCCAGCGGGGGCCAACTACGAGCAGTACTTC
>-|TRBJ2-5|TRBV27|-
CASSLLAGAQETQYF
TGTGCCAGCAGTTTATTGGCGGGGGCCCAAGAGACCCAGTACTTC
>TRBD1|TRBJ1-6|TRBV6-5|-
CASSTTGGDSPLHF
TGTGCCAGCAGTACAACAGGGGGGGATTCACCCCTCCACTTT
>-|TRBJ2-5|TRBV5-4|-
CASSLGHSQETQYF
TGTGCCAGCAGCTTGGGACATTCCCAAGAGACCCAGTACTTC
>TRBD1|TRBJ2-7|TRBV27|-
CASRPTGGAYEQYF
TGTGCCAGCAGGCCGACAGGGGGCGCCTACGAGCAGTACTTC
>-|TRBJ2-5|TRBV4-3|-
CASSQDRGLGSETQYF
TGCGCCAGCAGCCAAGATCGAGGGTTAGGGTCGGAGACCCAGTACTTC
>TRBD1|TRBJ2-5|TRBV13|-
CASSLKDRGGGTQYF
TGTGCCAGCAGCCTTAAGGACAGGGGCGGTGGGACCCAGTACTTC
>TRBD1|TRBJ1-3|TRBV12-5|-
CASGLGQGAGNTIYF
TGTGCTAGTGGCCTGGGACAGGGGGCCGGAAACACCATATATTTT
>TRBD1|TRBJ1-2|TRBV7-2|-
CASSSRVGTGEGYAF
TGTGCCAGCAGCTCCCGGGTAGGGACAGGGGAAGGCTACGCCTTC
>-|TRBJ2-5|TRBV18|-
CASSRVLQTQYF
TGTGCCAGCTCACGAGTTTTGCAGACCCAGTACTTC
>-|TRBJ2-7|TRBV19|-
CASSASGGLTSDSSYEQYF
TGTGCCAGTAGTGCCTCAGGGGGGCTAACCTCGGATAGCTCCTACGAGCAGTACTTC
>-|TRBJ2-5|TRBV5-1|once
CASSLTGTTEETQYF
TGCGCCAGCAGCCTCACCGGGACAACCGAAGAGACCCAGTACTTC
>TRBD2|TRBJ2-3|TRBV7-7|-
CASSSGLAGISDTQYF
TGTGCTAGCAGCTCCGGACTAGCGGGGATTTCAGATACGCAGTATTTT
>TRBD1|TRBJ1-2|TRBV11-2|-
CASSPRQGDGYGYTF
TGTGCCAGCAGCCCAAGACAGGGGGATGGCTATGGCTACACCTTC
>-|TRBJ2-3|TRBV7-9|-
CASSLALGEADTQYF
TGTGCCAGCAGCTTAGCGCTGGGGGAGGCAGATACGCAGTATTTT
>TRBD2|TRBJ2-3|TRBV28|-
CASRGGPYTQYF
TGTGCCAGCCGGGGGGGACCCTACACGCAGTATTTT
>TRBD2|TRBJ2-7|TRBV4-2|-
CASSQESQRSGGGEQYF
TGTGCCAGCAGCCAAGAAAGTCAACGGAGCGGGGGTGGGGAGCAGTACTTC
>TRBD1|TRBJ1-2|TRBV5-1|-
CASSSPTGGGYGYTF
TGCGCCAGCAGCTCGCCGACAGGGGGAGGCTATGGCTACACCTTC
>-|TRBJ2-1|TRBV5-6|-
CASTTRNEQFF
TGTGCCAGCACGACTCGAAATGAGCAGTTCTTC
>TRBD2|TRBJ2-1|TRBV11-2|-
CASSSWTSGRDNEQFF
TGTGCCAGCAGCTCATGGACTAGCGGGAGGGACAATGAGCAGTTCTTC
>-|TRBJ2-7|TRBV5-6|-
CASSSYTGSYEQYF
TGTGCCAGCAGCTCCTATACGGGGTCCTACGAGCAGTACTTC
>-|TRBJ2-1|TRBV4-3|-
CASSVRGIGNEQFF
TGCGCCAGCAGCGTACGGGGGATAGGCAATGAGCAGTTCTTC
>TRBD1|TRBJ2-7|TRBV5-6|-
CASSPGQGVYYEQYF
TGTGCCAGCAGCCCGGGACAGGGGGTCTACTACGAGCAGTACTTC
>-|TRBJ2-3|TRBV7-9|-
CASSLAGAPDTQYF
TGTGCCAGCAGCTTGGCAGGGGCCCCAGATACGCAGTATTTT
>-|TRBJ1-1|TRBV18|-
CASVQGYNTEAFF
TGTGCCAGCGTACAGGGTTATAACACTGAAGCTTTCTTT
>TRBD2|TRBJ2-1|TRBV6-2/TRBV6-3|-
CASSYPGLEQFF
TGTGCCAGCAGTTACCCGGGACTAGAGCAGTTCTTC
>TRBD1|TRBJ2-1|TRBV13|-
CASSLVGQGAMSSYNEQFF
TGTGCCAGCAGCTTAGTCGGGCAGGGGGCAATGAGCTCCTACAATGAGCAGTTCTTC
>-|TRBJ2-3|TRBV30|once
CAWSPSYRAGDTQYF
TGTGCCTGGAGTCCGTCCTACAGGGCTGGAGATACGCAGTATTTT
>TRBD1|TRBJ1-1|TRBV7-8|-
CTSSPRDSPYTEAFF
TGTACCAGCAGCCCGCGGGACAGCCCCTACACTGAAGCTTTCTTT
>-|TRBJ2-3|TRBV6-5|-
CASSMELTDTQYF
TGTGCCAGCAGTATGGAGCTCACAGATACGCAGTATTTT
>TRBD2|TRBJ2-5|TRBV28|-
CASSLILAGALETQYF
TGTGCCAGCAGTTTGATTCTAGCGGGGGCGTTAGAGACCCAGTACTTC
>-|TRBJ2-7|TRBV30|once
CAWSEGGSSYEQYF
TGTGCCTGGAGTGAGGGGGGGAGCTCCTACGAGCAGTACTTC
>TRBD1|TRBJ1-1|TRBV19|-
CASSLNRGPAAFF
TGTGCCAGTAGTTTGAACAGGGGGCCGGCGGCTTTCTTT
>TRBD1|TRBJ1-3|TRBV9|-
CASSVGGEGALNTIYF
TGTGCCAGCAGCGTTGGAGGCGAGGGGGCTTTAAACACCATATATTTT
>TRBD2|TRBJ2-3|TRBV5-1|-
CASSPTGTSSDTQYF
TGCGCCAGCAGCCCCACCGGGACTAGCTCAGATACGCAGTATTTT
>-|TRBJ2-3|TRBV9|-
CASSVGGWVTDTQYF
TGTGCCAGCAGCGTAGGAGGATGGGTCACAGATACGCAGTATTTT
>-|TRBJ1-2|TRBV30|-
CAWSEPPGTSTF
TGTGCCTGGAGTGAACCACCCGGGACATCTACCTTC
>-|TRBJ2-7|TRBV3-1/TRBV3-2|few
CASSQLTGTYEQYF
TGTGCCAGCAGCCAATTAACCGGGACCTACGAGCAGTACTTC
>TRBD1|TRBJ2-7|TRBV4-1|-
CASSQDYWTGSLNEQYF
TGCGCCAGCAGCCAAGATTACTGGACAGGGAGTCTAAACGAGCAGTACTTC
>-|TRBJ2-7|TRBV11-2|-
CASRHLSGEQYF
TGTGCCAGCAGACATCTATCGGGCGAGCAGTACTTC
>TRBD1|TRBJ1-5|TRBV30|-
CAWTQDRGGQPQHF
TGTGCCTGGACCCAAGACAGGGGAGGCCAGCCCCAGCATTTT
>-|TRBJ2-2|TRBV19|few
CASITGGANTGELFF
TGTGCCAGTATCACTGGGGGCGCGAACACCGGGGAGCTGTTTTTT
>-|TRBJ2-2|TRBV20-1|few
CSASSGFTGELFF
TGCAGTGCTAGTTCCGGGTTCACCGGGGAGCTGTTTTTT
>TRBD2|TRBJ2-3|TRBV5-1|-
CASSHRTSGGAGDTQYF
TGCGCCAGCAGCCACCGGACTAGCGGGGGGGCCGGAGATACGCAGTATTTT
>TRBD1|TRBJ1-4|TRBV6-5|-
CASSRDSLGEKLFF
TGTGCCAGCAGCCGGGACAGTCTAGGGGAAAAACTGTTTTTT
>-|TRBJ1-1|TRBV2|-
CASDKLDTEAFF
TGTGCCAGTGACAAATTGGACACTGAAGCTTTCTTT
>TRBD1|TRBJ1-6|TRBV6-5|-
CATYDRDNSPLHF
TGTGCCACCTATGACAGGGATAATTCACCCCTCCACTTT
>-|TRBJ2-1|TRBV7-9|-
CASSSSPAYNEQFF
TGTGCCAGCAGCTCAAGCCCGGCCTACAATGAGCAGTTCTTC
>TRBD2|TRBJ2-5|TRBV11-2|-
CASSILAGPETQYF
TGTGCCAGCTCAATTCTAGCGGGTCCAGAGACCCAGTACTTC
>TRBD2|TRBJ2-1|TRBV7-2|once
CASSLTSGDNEQFF
TGTGCCAGCAGCTTAACTAGCGGGGATAATGAGCAGTTCTTC
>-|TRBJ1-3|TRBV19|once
CASSLPDSSGNTIYF
TGTGCCAGTAGTCTCCCGGACAGCTCTGGAAACACCATATATTTT